In its sample, the clone carrying this T cell receptor (beta chain) was seen many times. The data stem from a study of T cells in Graves' hyperthyroidism and ophthalmopathy. The CDR3 has 14 residues. V dropped 5 bases and J dropped 3 bases, with 11 bases sitting between them. The germline CDR1 and CDR2 sequences are MNHNS and SASEGT. The source material, RNA transcripts, was used to amplify TCR beta CDR3 regions. The HTBI primer set drove a first-round RT-PCR of the TCR CDR3. TCRdb processed the multiplex PCR reads anew with MiXCR; each CDR3 protein has one entry. This sample carries a few hundred thousand distinct CDR3 sequences, about half of them seen once, and the ten largest clones take about 8.3%. Those with hyperthyroidism were 18 to 65 years old, newly diagnosed, and ill for under 2 months.

The chain combines TRBV6-1 with TRBJ1-5; D ambiguous. The clonotype was recovered from a woman aged 18-29 years with Graves' hyperthyroidism. Sequenced material: peripheral blood or thyroid tissue (not recorded which). CDR3 amino acids: CASSFSGLNQPQHF. DNA of the CDR3: TGTGCCAGCAGTTTCTCCGGGCTCAATCAGCCCCAGCATTTT.